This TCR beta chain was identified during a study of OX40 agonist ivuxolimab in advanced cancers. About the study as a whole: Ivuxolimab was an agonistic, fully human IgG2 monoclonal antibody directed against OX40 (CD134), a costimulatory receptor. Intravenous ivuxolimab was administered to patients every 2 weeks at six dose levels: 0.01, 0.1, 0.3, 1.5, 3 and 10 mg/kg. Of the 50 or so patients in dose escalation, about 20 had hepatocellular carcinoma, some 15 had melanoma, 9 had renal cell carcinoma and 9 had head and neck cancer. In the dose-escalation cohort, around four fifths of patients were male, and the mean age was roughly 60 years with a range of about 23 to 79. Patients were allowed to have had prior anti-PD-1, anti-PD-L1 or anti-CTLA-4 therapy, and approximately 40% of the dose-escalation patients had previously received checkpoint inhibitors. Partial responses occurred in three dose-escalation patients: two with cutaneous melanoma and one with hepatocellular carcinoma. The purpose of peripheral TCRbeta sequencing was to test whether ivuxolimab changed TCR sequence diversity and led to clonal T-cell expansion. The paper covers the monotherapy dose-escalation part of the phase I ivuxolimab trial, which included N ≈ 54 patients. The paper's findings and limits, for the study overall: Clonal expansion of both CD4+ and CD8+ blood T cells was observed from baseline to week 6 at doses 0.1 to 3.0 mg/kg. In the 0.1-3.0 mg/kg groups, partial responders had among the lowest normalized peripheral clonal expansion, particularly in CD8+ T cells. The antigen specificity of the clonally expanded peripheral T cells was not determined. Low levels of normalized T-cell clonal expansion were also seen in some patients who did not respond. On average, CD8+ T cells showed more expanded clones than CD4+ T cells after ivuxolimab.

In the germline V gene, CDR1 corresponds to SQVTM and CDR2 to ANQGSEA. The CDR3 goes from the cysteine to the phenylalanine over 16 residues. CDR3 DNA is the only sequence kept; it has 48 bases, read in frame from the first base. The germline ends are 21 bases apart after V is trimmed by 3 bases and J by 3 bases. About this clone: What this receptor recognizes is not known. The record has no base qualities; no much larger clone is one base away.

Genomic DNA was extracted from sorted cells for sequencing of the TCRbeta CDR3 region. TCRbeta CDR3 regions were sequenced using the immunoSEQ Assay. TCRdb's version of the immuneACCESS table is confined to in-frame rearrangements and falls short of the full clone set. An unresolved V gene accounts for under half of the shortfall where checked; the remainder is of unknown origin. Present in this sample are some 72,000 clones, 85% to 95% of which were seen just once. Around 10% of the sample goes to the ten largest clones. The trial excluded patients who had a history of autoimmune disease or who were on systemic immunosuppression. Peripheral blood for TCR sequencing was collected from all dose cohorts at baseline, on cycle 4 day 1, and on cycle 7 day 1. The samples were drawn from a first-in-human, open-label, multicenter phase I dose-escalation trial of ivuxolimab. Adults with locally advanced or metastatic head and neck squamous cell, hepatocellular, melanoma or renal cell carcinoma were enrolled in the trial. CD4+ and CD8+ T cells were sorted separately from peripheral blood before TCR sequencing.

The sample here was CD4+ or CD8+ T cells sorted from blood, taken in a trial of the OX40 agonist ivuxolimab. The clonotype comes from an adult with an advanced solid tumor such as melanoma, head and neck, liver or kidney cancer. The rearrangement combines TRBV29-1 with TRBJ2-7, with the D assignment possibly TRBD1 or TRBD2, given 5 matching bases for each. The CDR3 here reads CSVELAGQGIFYEQYF. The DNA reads TGCAGCGTTGAGCTAGCCGGCCAGGGAATTTTCTACGAGCAGTACTTC.